These T cell receptor beta chains were read from a single sample in a study of blood T cells in healthy people across ages. One entry per CDR3 protein, called by TCRdb with MiXCR from the 5' RACE reads. This table holds roughly 930,000 distinct CDR3 sequences, roughly 50% found once. Sequencing was performed on blood. These receptors all come from a man aged 25 to 40 in good health. The conserved cysteine and the conserved F or W are not part of the CDR3 here.

J,V,CDR3
TRBJ1-1,TRBV10-3,AISSQGPGTEAF
TRBJ2-7,TRBV27,ASSLSHVYEQY
TRBJ1-2,TRBV27,ASSRYGNTGDGYT
TRBJ2-4,TRBV20-1,SARADRFGNIQY
.,TRBV4-2,ASSQDRDFYEQY
TRBJ1-2,TRBV6-5,ASSYYRETNYGYT
TRBJ2-7,TRBV20-1,SARHTSAYEQY
TRBJ2-7,TRBV27,ASSLGLAATFAYEQY
TRBJ2-5,TRBV6-1,ASSDGGAETQY
TRBJ2-1,TRBV11-2,ASTKLAGTSSYNEQF
TRBJ2-1,TRBV20-1,SARTPQEINEQF
TRBJ2-2,TRBV10-2,ASTFTSGGTGELF
TRBJ2-1,TRBV18,ASSPPGSGGGYNEQF
TRBJ2-3,TRBV28,ASKPSGGADTQY
TRBJ2-5,TRBV27,ASSQLQAGQETQY
TRBJ2-5,TRBV27,ASSSLDHQETQY
TRBJ1-1,TRBV7-9,ASSSWTRRNTEAF
TRBJ2-7,TRBV20-1,SAQPGQGRYEQY
TRBJ2-7,TRBV6-1,ASRPGVYEQY
TRBJ1-5,TRBV24-1,ATSDPGTGINQPQH
TRBJ1-1,TRBV12-3/TRBV12-4,ASSPTGKAEAF
TRBJ2-3,TRBV4-3,ASSQDRQGSQY
TRBJ1-3,TRBV7-2,ASSLEYGGNTIY
TRBJ2-7,TRBV20-1,SATTGESREAQY
TRBJ2-1,TRBV15,ATSPTLAGEQF
TRBJ2-1,TRBV27,ASSFPGTGYNEQF
TRBJ2-7,TRBV4-2,ASSQWDTSSYEQY
TRBJ2-3,TRBV2,ASSEIGQGAFTETQY
TRBJ2-2,TRBV21-1,ASSSLTSGGYTGELF
TRBJ2-1,TRBV6-4,ATRQEWNYNEQF
TRBJ1-2,TRBV29-1,SVAGRSGDLWGGYT
TRBJ1-6,TRBV2,ASSFWQPRDSPLH
TRBJ2-5,TRBV10-3,ASGAGGREQY
TRBJ2-3,TRBV12-3/TRBV12-4,ASSPGWGTDTQY
TRBJ2-5,TRBV10-3,AIGETQGIETQY
TRBJ2-1,TRBV30,AWMTGRNEQF
TRBJ1-4,TRBV2,ASTNRGRREKLF
TRBJ2-7,TRBV6-1,ASSETRAYEQY
TRBJ2-1,TRBV29-1,SVPGTVPYNEQF
TRBJ2-7,TRBV3-1,ASSGRQGSYEQY
TRBJ2-5,TRBV10-3,AISESGAMQETQY
TRBJ1-6,TRBV10-3,AISESTQQPNSPLH
TRBJ1-4,TRBV7-2,ASNTGQAATNEKLF
TRBJ2-5,TRBV7-2,ASSRQIQETQY
TRBJ2-7,TRBV20-1,SADGTGDYEQY
TRBJ1-1,TRBV20-1,SVQRQAQNTEAF
TRBJ1-6,TRBV5-1,ASSLADDRNSPLH
TRBJ2-3,TRBV9,ASSVTTSTDTQY
TRBJ2-7,TRBV6-1,ASRERGDRGSYEQY
TRBJ2-5,TRBV12-3/TRBV12-4,ASSHRVSLQETQY
TRBJ2-1,TRBV28,ASSGDTSSYNEQF
TRBJ2-5,TRBV5-1,ASSLVAGLSQETQY
TRBJ2-7,TRBV4-1,ASSQVLAGTYEQY
TRBJ2-5,TRBV6-6,ASRRAPGGRY
TRBJ2-3,TRBV5-1,ATRDRGSDTQY
TRBJ2-3,TRBV7-8,ASRWGDAPFTDTQY
TRBJ2-1,TRBV6-5,ASSYSQRGDNEQF
TRBJ1-6,TRBV4-1,ASSAEGGYNSPLH
TRBJ1-2,TRBV4-1,ASSQAAANYGYT
TRBJ2-3,TRBV6-1,ASRAGSGGLPHGTDTQY